Shown below are 9 T cell receptor beta chains from a single sample sequenced in a study of beta chain features in type 1 diabetes. The sequenced template was cDNA made from the entire isolated RNA. Here immunoSEQ multiplex PCR was the method, and the copy in TCRdb shows in-frame clones only, minus some. This sample has around 290,000 clones, with roughly 8% found just once. The sequenced sample was central memory CD4+ T cells from blood. The source is a woman in her late teens or twenties in good health.

This clone turned up a few times. The chain recombines TRBV5-1 with TRBJ2-7; 12 positions match TRBD2. The CDR3 consists of 18 residues. After removal of 1 base from V and 3 bases from J, the junction contained 11 bases not matched to a gene. Germline assignment: CDR1 SGHRS and CDR2 YFSETQ. CDR3 sequence (DNA): TGCGCCAGCAGCTTGTTCGTCCTAGCGGGAGGGAATGGCTACGAGCAGTACTTC. This sequence encodes CASSLFVLAGGNGYEQYF.

This sequence joins TRBV14 and TRBJ1-1; D ambiguous. The V gene's germline CDR1 is SGHDN and CDR2 FVKESK. CDR3 size: 13 residues. The germline V and J ends were trimmed by 0 bases and 11 bases, with 13 bases remaining between them. The CDR3 DNA follows: TGTGCCAGCAGCCAAGATGTGGGAATTGTGGCTTTCTTT. Translation gives CASSQDVGIVAFF.

The table lists this clone with many counts. This chain links TRBV5-4 with TRBJ2-6; D may be TRBD1 (6 bases). Per the germline V gene, CDR1 is SGHNT and CDR2 is YYREEE (reference sequence). Between the trimmed V and J ends, which lost 1 base and 2 bases, there was a span of 16 bases. The CDR3 has 18 amino acids. Here the CDR3 reads CASSLWGLGGAGANVLTF. As DNA, the CDR3 is TGTGCCAGCAGCTTGTGGGGCCTAGGGGGAGCTGGGGCCAACGTCCTGACTTTC.

This clone was observed a handful of times. The chain links TRBV29-1 to TRBJ1-2; no clear D. There are 12 residues in the CDR3. The germline V gene encodes CDR1 SQVTM and CDR2 ANQGSEA. The V gene lost 6 bases and the J gene lost 3 bases, with 11 bases spanning the gap. This chain's CDR3 is CSVLGHDYGYTF. CDR3 nucleotide sequence: TGCAGCGTGCTTGGGCACGACTATGGCTACACCTTC.

This clone was detected a few times. Other DNA sequences from this sample encode an identical CDR3 as well. The chain is built from TRBV5-1 and TRBJ2-5, with D tentatively TRBD2 (5 bases). This CDR3 is 13 amino acids long. Trimming cost V 4 bases and J 3 bases, with 10 bases left between them. Per germline, CDR1 SGHRS and CDR2 YFSETQ. The chain's CDR3 is CASSLGVEETQYF. The DNA of the CDR3 is TGCGCCAGCAGCCTCGGGGTTGAAGAGACCCAGTACTTC.

V and J are TRBV6-5 and TRBJ2-1, with a tentative D call TRBD1 (7 bases). Germline V lookup: CDR1 MNHEY, CDR2 SVGAGI. The CDR3 is 14 amino acids. With 8 bases removed from V and 3 bases from J, the gap between germline ends came to 14 bases. The CDR3 is CASLRGTVYNEQFF. The CDR3 DNA reads as TGTGCCAGCCTCCGGGGGACAGTCTACAATGAGCAGTTCTTC.

This clone was detected many times. The chain carries TRBV5-1 and TRBJ2-7, with D perhaps matching TRBD1 (6 bases). The germline gives CDR1 SGHRS, CDR2 YFSETQ. The CDR3 runs to 16 residues. The germline V and J ends were trimmed by 2 bases and 0 bases, with 15 bases remaining between them. The CDR3 bases are TGCGCCAGCAGCTTTAGGGACACCTCGAGCTCCTACGAGCAGTACTTC. Its translation: CASSFRDTSSSYEQYF.

This clone was detected only a few times. The CDR3 is CASSVVEETQYF. In DNA form, the CDR3 reads TGTGCCAGCAGCGTAGTAGAAGAGACCCAGTACTTC. The J gene is TRBJ2-5, the V gene TRBV9; unclear D gene. Trimming took off 0 bases at V and 3 bases at J, with 3 bases between the two ends. This CDR3 is 12 amino acids long. The germline CDR1 and CDR2 sequences are SGDLS and YYNGEE.

This clone appeared a few times. The gene calls are TRBV2 and TRBJ2-1; possible D gene TRBD2, 5 bases. The CDR3 is 16 residues long. Trimming shortened V by 5 bases and J by 4 bases, and 18 bases separated the two germline ends. The germline CDR1 and CDR2 sequences are SNHLY and FYNNEI. CDR3 sequence: CASSNASPRDYNEQFF. The CDR3 DNA reads as TGTGCCAGCAGTAACGCCTCACCTCGGGATTACAATGAGCAGTTCTTC.